The 10 T cell receptor beta chains in this list originate from one sample, sequenced in a study of blood T cell repertoires in COVID-19. TCRdb's copy holds only in-frame clones and misses some; the assay was immunoSEQ multiplex PCR. The profile shows 55,000 to 80,000 clones, around 82% of them singletons. The sequencing input was peripheral blood. The origin of the receptors is a middle-aged man with active COVID-19.

The V call is TRBV9, the J call TRBJ2-5, with 9 bases that match TRBD1. V gave up 4 bases and J gave up 5 bases; unmatched junction bases: 6. Germline assignment: CDR1 SGDLS and CDR2 YYNGEE. This CDR3 has 14 amino acids. The CDR3 DNA is TGTGCCAGCAGCATCGACAGGGGGTTGGAGACCCAGTACTTC. It codes for CASSIDRGLETQYF.

In this sample, this clone turned up once. V usage is TRBV5-1 and J usage is TRBJ2-2, with TRBD2 identical over 8 bases. CDR3 length equals 16 residues. The ends lost 2 bases at V and 7 bases at J; junction bases unmatched: 10. Germline V lookup: CDR1 SGHRS, CDR2 YFSETQ. The CDR3: CASSFGPAGVGGELFF. DNA of the CDR3: TGCGCCAGCAGCTTCGGCCCAGCGGGGGTAGGCGGGGAGCTGTTTTTT.

The V and J genes are TRBV5-1 and TRBJ2-5, with 8 nucleotides matching TRBD2. J gave up 2 bases and V 7 bases, and 7 bases lay outside the gene matches. Germline CDR1 reads SGHRS; CDR2 reads YFSETQ. The CDR3 runs to 14 residues. CDR3 sequence: CASYPGGAQETQYF. The DNA of the CDR3 is TGCGCCAGCTACCCGGGAGGGGCGCAAGAGACCCAGTACTTC.

The genes are TRBV6-1 and TRBJ1-5; no firm D call. The CDR3 is made up of 16 amino acids. Germline CDR1 MNHNS, CDR2 SASEGT. Trimming took off 4 bases at V and 1 base at J, with 14 bases between the two ends. The CDR3 spells CASSAGTYVSNQPQHF. The CDR3 DNA sequence: TGTGCCAGCAGTGCCGGTACGTACGTGAGCAATCAGCCCCAGCATTTT.

J is TRBJ2-1 and V is TRBV29-1; 10 bases match TRBD2. Germline trimming cut 7 bases from V and 7 bases from J; bases unmatched to any gene: 10. Germline loops: CDR1 SQVTM, CDR2 ANQGSEA. CDR3 length equals 14 residues. The CDR3 region is CSDRAGGQGNEQFF. The CDR3 DNA follows: TGCAGCGACCGAGCGGGAGGGCAGGGTAATGAGCAGTTCTTC.

Only a few counts were recorded for this clone. The CDR3 loop is CASSLEPSTGELFF. The CDR3 nucleotides read TGCGCCAGCAGCTTGGAGCCCTCTACCGGGGAGCTGTTTTTT. The chain links TRBV5-1 to TRBJ2-2; no clear D. The CDR3 extends over 14 amino acids. The germline CDR1 and CDR2 sequences are SGHRS and YFSETQ. Trimming stripped 0 bases from V and 5 bases from J, with 8 bases between.

The V and J genes are TRBV3-1 (or the pseudogene TRBV3-2) and TRBJ2-5; D not certain. The V gene's germline CDR1 is LGHDT and CDR2 YNNKEL (reference sequence). The CDR3 length is 14 residues. V was trimmed by 0 bases and J by 2 bases, leaving 7 bases between them. CDR3 nucleotides: TGTGCCAGCAGCCAAGATGCACAACAAGAGACCCAGTACTTC. This sequence encodes CASSQDAQQETQYF.

This chain joins TRBV5-8 and TRBJ2-5; 7 bases match TRBD2. CDR3 length: 15 residues. The junction had 8 bases not matched to a gene; V was cut back by 4 bases and J by 2 bases. CDR1 SGHTS and CDR2 YDEGEE come from the germline V gene. CDR3 residues: CASSLGGGLQETQYF. CDR3 bases: TGTGCCAGCAGCCTTGGGGGGGGGTTACAAGAGACCCAGTACTTC.

The chain is built from TRBV6-5 and TRBJ2-7; tentatively, D is TRBD1 (6 bases). Trimming removed 6 bases from V and 5 bases from J, with 17 bases in between. Germline CDR1 MNHEY, CDR2 SVGAGI. The length of the CDR3 is 14 residues. CDR3 region: CASSTPGQEDEQYF. The DNA of the CDR3 is TGTGCCAGCAGCACCCCGGGACAAGAAGACGAGCAGTACTTC.

The chain joins TRBV7-9 to TRBJ1-1, with 9 bases lining up with TRBD1. The CDR3 length is 15 residues. J was trimmed by 0 bases and V by 2 bases; bases with no gene match: 1. The germline CDR1 and CDR2 sequences are SEHNR and FQNEAQ (reference sequence). Here the CDR3 reads CASSLRQGVNTEAFF. CDR3 in DNA: TGTGCCAGCAGCTTACGACAGGGGGTGAACACTGAAGCTTTCTTT.